Here is one T cell receptor beta chain with its context. What it binds is not known. The record originates from a study of Ad26.COV2.S vaccination and SARS-CoV-2 variants. Sequenced by immunoSEQ multiplex PCR; TCRdb stores in-frame clones only, minus some. The table includes fewer than 600,000 clones, 80% to 90% detected once. The treatment: around 19 received Ad26.COV2.S at low or high dose, single or two shots; about 5 received placebo; per-sample allocation not given. Each sample was drawn 63 days after the first injection (of vaccine or placebo). The study, taken as a whole, reports: An underestimation of total T cell responses may have resulted from the TCR breadth and depth analyses. Placebo recipients trailed vaccine recipients in spike-specific TCR breadth.

Per germline, CDR1 KGHSH and CDR2 LQKENI. J was trimmed by 8 bases and V by 2 bases; bases with no gene match: 11. The CDR3 loop spans 15 amino acids. This chain uses TRBV18 with TRBJ1-2; 7 bases align to TRBD1. Material: peripheral blood, obtained in a trial of Ad26.COV2.S vaccine versus placebo. The TCR sequence derives from a person between 18 and 65 years old who received the Ad26.COV2.S COVID-19 vaccine or a placebo. CDR3 DNA: TGTGCCAGCTCACCAAAGGGACAGTGGGGGCTAGGCTACACCTTC. Translation gives CASSPKGQWGLGYTF.